This TCR beta chain comes out of a study of T cell responses to AZD1222 COVID-19 vaccine. The CDR3 has 13 amino acids. Germline V gene data show CDR1 as PRHDT and CDR2 as FYEKMQ (reference sequence). Trimming removed 3 bases from V and 4 bases from J; junction bases left unmatched: 3. Measured with immunoSEQ multiplex PCR; TCRdb has only the in-frame clones, and not every one. Here the sample spans about 150,000 clones, approximately 90% being singletons. The receptor was isolated from an adult in good health. Specimen: peripheral blood, collected on day 0 of AZD1222 vaccination. V and J are TRBV13 and TRBJ2-7; 7 nucleotides line up with TRBD2. CDR3 coding DNA: TGTGCCAGCAGCTTCTGGGAGGGGTACGAGCAGTACTTC. This codes for CASSFWEGYEQYF.